The sequence of this T cell receptor (beta chain) was determined in a study of CD8 T cells in ankylosing spondylitis. Study results and caveats: A motif of eight highly homologous TCR beta variants was seen as apparently characteristic of ankylosing spondylitis blood. Both synovial fluid and blood in reactive arthritis had previously been reported to carry some motif variants. According to the report, clones linked to the disease were significantly enriched in matched synovial fluid samples taken from ankylosing spondylitis patients.

Trimming pared 3 bases from V and 8 bases from J, leaving 11 bases between. Germline V CDR1 and CDR2: DFQATT, SNEGSKA (reference sequence). The length of the CDR3 is 13 residues. Preparation of TCR beta libraries was done by quantitative 5'-RACE with molecular barcodes. From the 5' RACE reads, TCRdb called clonotypes with MiXCR, one entry per CDR3 protein. The table lists about 840,000 distinct CDR3 sequences, approximately 12% of them singletons, with approximately 0.51% in the top ten. Regarding this clonotype: Its antigen is not known.

The V gene is TRBV20-1, the J gene TRBJ1-6, with a tentative D call TRBD1 (6 bases). Sequencing was done on a sample of blood, either unsorted or a sorted T cell fraction (not recorded which). The sequence was obtained from a male donor with ankylosing spondylitis. This CDR3 is CSASRQGYSPLHF. The CDR3 coding sequence is TGCAGTGCTAGTAGGCAGGGGTATTCACCCCTCCACTTT.